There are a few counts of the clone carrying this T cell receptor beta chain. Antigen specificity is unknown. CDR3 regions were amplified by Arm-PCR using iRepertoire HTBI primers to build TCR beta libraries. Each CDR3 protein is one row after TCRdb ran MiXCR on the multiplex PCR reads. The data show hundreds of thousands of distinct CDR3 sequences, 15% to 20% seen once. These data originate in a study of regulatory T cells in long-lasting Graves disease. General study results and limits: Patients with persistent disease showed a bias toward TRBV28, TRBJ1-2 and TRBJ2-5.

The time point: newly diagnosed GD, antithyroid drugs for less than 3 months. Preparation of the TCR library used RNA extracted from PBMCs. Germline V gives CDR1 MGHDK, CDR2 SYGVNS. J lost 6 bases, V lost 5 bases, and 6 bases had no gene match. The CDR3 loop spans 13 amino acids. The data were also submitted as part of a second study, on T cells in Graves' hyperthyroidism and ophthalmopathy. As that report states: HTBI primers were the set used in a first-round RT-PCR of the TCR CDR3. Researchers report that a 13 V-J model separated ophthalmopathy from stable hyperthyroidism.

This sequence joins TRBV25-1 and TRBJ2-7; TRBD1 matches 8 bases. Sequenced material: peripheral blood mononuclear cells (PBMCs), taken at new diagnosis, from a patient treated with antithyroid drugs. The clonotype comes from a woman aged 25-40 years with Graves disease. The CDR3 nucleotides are TGTGCCAGCAGTAAGCCGACAGGGGCCGAGCAGTACTTC. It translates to CASSKPTGAEQYF.